The clone carrying this T cell receptor beta chain was counted only a few times. What it recognizes is unknown. CDR1 and CDR2 (germline): MGHRA, YSYEKL. V was pared by 3 bases and J by 2 bases, with 4 bases between. This CDR3 has 13 residues. This specimen belongs to a study of T cell repertoires in cytomegalovirus infection. TCRdb independently ran MiXCR on the reads; one entry per CDR3 protein. The sample carries some 220,000 distinct CDR3 sequences, less than 50% recorded once. The TCR was taken from a human donor in good health (CMV status not recorded). Some clones in this sample may be carry-over from other donors' samples. The genes are TRBV4-1 and TRBJ2-2; D gene uncertain. The specimen comprised CD8+ T cells from cultured PBMCs, sampled from culture after CMV antigen stimulation. The CDR3 DNA is TGCGCCAGCAGCCACCATAACACCGGGGAGCTGTTTTTT. Encoded protein: CASSHHNTGELFF.